Listed below are T cell receptor beta chains from one sample, sequenced in a study of blood T cell repertoires in COVID-19. Measured with immunoSEQ multiplex PCR; TCRdb has only the in-frame clones, and not every one. In the table there are about 260,000 clones, 70% to 90% of which are singletons. What was sequenced was peripheral blood. The receptors originated from a man in his fifties or sixties who had recovered from COVID-19. CDR3s include the opening cysteine and the closing phenylalanine or tryptophan. Fields, in order: J gene, V gene, CDR3 protein.

j_call: TRBJ2-1; v_call: TRBV7-7; cdr3_aa: CASSKGPGTRCYNEQFF
j_call: TRBJ2-5; v_call: TRBV18; cdr3_aa: CASSPKEETQYF
j_call: TRBJ2-1; v_call: TRBV3-1/TRBV3-2; cdr3_aa: CASSQDPRGWGGPNEQFF
j_call: TRBJ2-3; v_call: TRBV10-1; cdr3_aa: CASSDSGSTDTQYF
j_call: TRBJ2-1; v_call: TRBV2; cdr3_aa: CASSRLAGGHNEQFF
j_call: TRBJ2-7; v_call: TRBV29-1; cdr3_aa: CSVEDLAGRSYEQYF
j_call: TRBJ1-1; v_call: TRBV6-5; cdr3_aa: CASRDTDMNTEAFF
j_call: TRBJ2-2; v_call: TRBV6-4; cdr3_aa: CASSPYGTLNTGELFF
j_call: TRBJ1-5; v_call: TRBV30; cdr3_aa: CAWSRDSGSGNQPQHF
j_call: TRBJ2-7; v_call: TRBV9; cdr3_aa: CASSEDRSSGEQYF
j_call: TRBJ1-2; v_call: TRBV28; cdr3_aa: CASAIGPRYGYTF
j_call: TRBJ2-7; v_call: TRBV5-6; cdr3_aa: CASSLAGLGEQYF
j_call: TRBJ2-6; v_call: TRBV27; cdr3_aa: CASSLTVRRQGYSGANVLTF